These 23 T cell receptor beta chains share one sample of origin, sequenced in a study of shared clonotypes between healthy human individuals. Only in-frame clones appear in the TCRdb table, and some are missing; sequencing was by immunoSEQ multiplex PCR. Of some 1.5 million clones in the sample, approximately 98% are singletons; the top ten hold roughly 0.45%. The sample comprised naive CD4+ T cells sorted from blood. Subset specified: CD45RA+ positively selected. Receptors originate from a man younger than 45 in good health.

This clone was recorded only once. Additional DNA sequences in this sample encode the identical CDR3. The V call is TRBV9, the J call TRBJ1-1; D remains unclear. The CDR3 is made up of 13 amino acids. Trimming cost V 2 bases and J 0 bases, with 5 bases left between them. From germline, CDR1 is SGDLS and CDR2 YYNGEE. The CDR3 protein is CASSVRMNTEAFF. The DNA for the CDR3 is TGTGCCAGCAGCGTTCGAATGAACACTGAAGCTTTCTTT.

This chain uses TRBV7-8 with TRBJ1-2; 9 bases line up with TRBD1. V lost 5 bases and J lost 3; bases outside the gene matches: 19. The CDR3 loop spans 19 amino acids. CDR1 is SGHVS, CDR2 FQNEAQ, per germline. This CDR3 is CASSRTLMGQGSGYYGYTF. CDR3 coding DNA: TGTGCCAGCAGCCGGACCCTCATGGGACAGGGCTCGGGTTACTATGGCTACACCTTC.

The chain employs TRBV7-2 and TRBJ2-1; D ambiguous. The CDR3 contains 14 residues. The ends were cut back, 7 bases at V and 0 bases at J, with 10 bases in the middle. CDR1 and CDR2 (germline): SGHTA, FQGNSA. This CDR3 reads CASTSRTSYNEQFF. The DNA of the CDR3 is TGTGCCAGCACCTCTAGGACCTCCTACAATGAGCAGTTCTTC.

J is TRBJ1-5 and V is TRBV28, with a weak D call TRBD1 (5 bases). Germline V gives CDR1 MDHEN, CDR2 SYDVKM. The length of the CDR3 is 15 residues. The V end was cut by 5 bases, the J end by 3 bases, with 14 bases between. The CDR3 region is CASSPPGGDNQPQHF. The CDR3 DNA reads TGTGCCAGCAGTCCCCCCGGGGGTGACAATCAGCCCCAGCATTTT.

This clone was seen just once. V is TRBV13 and J is TRBJ2-1, with 10 bases that match TRBD1. The CDR3 runs 15 residues. The germline gives CDR1 PRHDT, CDR2 FYEKMQ (reference sequence). J was trimmed by 7 bases and V by 5 bases; bases with no gene match: 8. The CDR3 is CASSNRQGAKNEQFF. For the CDR3, the DNA is TGTGCCAGCAGCAACCGACAGGGGGCTAAGAATGAGCAGTTCTTC.

Remarks on this clone: This same CDR3 is encoded by further DNA sequences in the sample. This chain links TRBV19 with TRBJ2-1; D possibly corresponds to TRBD2 (5 bases). Germline assignment: CDR1 LNHDA and CDR2 SQIVND (reference sequence). The V gene lost 5 bases and the J gene lost 3 bases, with 8 bases spanning the gap. This CDR3 region has 13 residues. The CDR3 sequence: CASSQRSYNEQFF. For the CDR3, the DNA is TGTGCCAGTAGTCAGCGGAGCTACAATGAGCAGTTCTTC.

The chain combines TRBV2 with TRBJ1-5, with D possibly matching TRBD1 (5 bases). V lost 6 bases, J lost 3 bases, and 6 bases lay in between. The CDR3 runs 12 residues. Per the germline V gene, CDR1 is SNHLY and CDR2 is FYNNEI. The CDR3 nucleotides read TGTGCCAGCAGGGACACCAATCAGCCCCAGCATTTT. It translates to CASRDTNQPQHF.

J is TRBJ1-2 and V is TRBV7-8, with 7 bases aligning to TRBD1. Trimming removed 7 bases from V and 8 bases from J; junction bases left unmatched: 13. Germline V gene sequence: CDR1 SGHVS, CDR2 FQNEAQ. This CDR3 comprises 14 residues. The CDR3, as DNA: TGTGCCAGCACTACTAACAGGGGCTTTAACGGCTACACCTTC. Residues: CASTTNRGFNGYTF.

J is TRBJ2-7 and V is TRBV6-5; D is perhaps TRBD1 (5 bases). Germline lookup yields CDR1 MNHEY and CDR2 SVGAGI. V shed 4 bases and J shed 0 bases, with 13 bases lying between them. The CDR3 is 15 residues long. The CDR3 bases are TGTGCCAGCAGTTTTCGGACACCCGCCTCCTACGAGCAGTACTTC. Its translation is CASSFRTPASYEQYF.

The chain combines TRBV5-1 with TRBJ2-5; D is perhaps TRBD1 (6 bases). CDR3 length: 15 amino acids. Per the germline V gene, CDR1 is SGHRS and CDR2 is YFSETQ. Trimming pared 0 bases from V and 2 bases from J, leaving 11 bases between. The CDR3 DNA sequence: TGCGCCAGCAGCTTGGCAGGGGTCCGACAAGAGACCCAGTACTTC. Protein: CASSLAGVRQETQYF.

The V gene is TRBV6-5, the J gene TRBJ1-1; D ambiguous. The germline V gene has CDR1 MNHEY and CDR2 SVGAGI. V was cut by 4 bases and J by 6 bases, with 12 bases left in between. The CDR3 is made up of 13 amino acids. CDR3 DNA sequence: TGTGCCAGCAGTTTATTAGCTCGCTCTGAAGCTTTCTTT. Its protein product is CASSLLARSEAFF.

The chain employs TRBV18 and TRBJ1-1, with a possible D match to TRBD1 (6 bases). Trimming took 3 bases from V and 7 from J, leaving 12 bases between them. The CDR3 length is 13 residues. In germline, CDR1 is KGHSH, CDR2 LQKENI. The chain's CDR3 is CASSPGGLDEAFF. The CDR3 DNA follows: TGTGCCAGCTCACCGGGGGGGCTAGATGAAGCTTTCTTT.

The rearrangement uses TRBV5-1 and TRBJ2-1, with D possibly matching TRBD2 (6 bases). This CDR3 has 15 amino acids. V was clipped by 4 bases and J by 12 bases, with 23 bases between them. CDR1 SGHRS and CDR2 YFSETQ come from the germline V gene. The CDR3 protein is CASSETTGDLGRQFF. CDR3 bases: TGCGCCAGCAGCGAGACTACGGGGGACTTGGGTCGGCAGTTCTTC.

The chain couples TRBV6-6 to TRBJ2-1; D is unresolved. Germline V gene data show CDR1 as MNHNY and CDR2 as SVGAGI (reference sequence). Trimming left V 5 bases short and J 9 bases short, with 8 bases between. CDR3 length: 11 amino acids. For the CDR3, the DNA is TGTGCCAGCAGTCAGGCGCTTGAGCAGTTCTTC. Translated, it gives CASSQALEQFF.

V gene TRBV18 combines with J gene TRBJ2-7, with 7 nucleotides matching TRBD2. The CDR3 loop spans 15 amino acids. Per germline, CDR1 KGHSH and CDR2 LQKENI. Unmatched junction bases numbered 6, after V lost 0 bases and J lost 4 bases. CDR3 region: CASSPPWLGGYEQYF. CDR3 bases: TGTGCCAGCTCACCACCGTGGCTCGGGGGGTACGAGCAGTACTTC.

Of note for this clone: A junction end diverges from the germline sequence, so it may reflect a read error. The chain uses TRBV6-1 and TRBJ2-7; 8 bases line up with TRBD1. Germline V lookup: CDR1 MNHNS, CDR2 SASEGT. The CDR3 runs to 14 residues. CDR3 sequence (DNA): TGTGTCAGCAGTCAGGACAGGGTTAGCTACGAGCAGTACTTC. Its protein product is CVSSQDRVSYEQYF.

The CDR3 loop is CASSPRLAGDYNEQFF. The CDR3 DNA reads as TGTGCCAGCTCACCCCGACTAGCGGGGGACTACAATGAGCAGTTCTTC. This rearrangement joins TRBV18 to TRBJ2-1; 12 bases line up with TRBD2. CDR1 and CDR2 from the germline V gene are KGHSH and LQKENI. The V segment lost 3 bases and the J segment 3 bases; nucleotides outside the gene matches: 3. The CDR3 contains 16 residues.

This sequence joins TRBV21-1 and TRBJ1-4. TRBV21-1 is listed as a pseudogene. The CDR3 has 14 amino acids. Written as DNA, the CDR3 is TGTGCCAGTATTCACCACTCAGAAAATGAAAAACTGTTTTTT. Encoded protein: CASIHHSENEKLFF.

The CDR3 DNA is TGTGCCAGCAGCGTAAGCGCAGGGGCCCAAGGTGAAGCTTTCTTT. Translating gives CASSVSAGAQGEAFF. V and J are TRBV9 and TRBJ1-1; maybe TRBD1 (6 bases). The CDR3 length is 15 residues. Germline V gene sequence: CDR1 SGDLS, CDR2 YYNGEE. The V end was cut by 1 base, the J end by 7 bases, with 17 bases between.

This sequence joins TRBV5-6 and TRBJ2-1; a weak D match, TRBD1 (6 bases). The germline V gene has CDR1 SGHDT and CDR2 YYEEEE. The CDR3 extends over 14 amino acids. The V gene lost 2 bases and the J gene lost 5 bases, with 11 bases spanning the gap. This CDR3 reads CASSLTGIHNEQFF. The CDR3 DNA reads TGTGCCAGCAGCTTAACAGGGATTCACAATGAGCAGTTCTTC.

This rearrangement joins TRBV7-9 to TRBJ2-2; 9 bases align to TRBD1. This CDR3 region has 15 residues. The germline CDR1 and CDR2 sequences are SEHNR and FQNEAQ (reference sequence). V gave up 5 bases and J gave up 3 bases; unmatched junction bases: 4. The CDR3 loop reads CASSLRDRDTGELFF. The CDR3 DNA sequence: TGTGCCAGCAGCCTCCGGGACAGGGACACCGGGGAGCTGTTTTTT.

The V gene is TRBV10-3, the J gene TRBJ2-7, with 10 bases aligning to TRBD1. Germline loops: CDR1 ENHRY, CDR2 SYGVKD. The CDR3 is made up of 15 amino acids. Losses at the gene ends were 5 bases for V and 2 bases for J; bases not matched to a gene: 6. The CDR3 protein is CAISSPGQGAYEQYF. The DNA of the CDR3 is TGTGCCATCAGTAGTCCCGGACAGGGGGCCTACGAGCAGTACTTC.

The chain carries TRBV27 and TRBJ2-1; D not resolved. CDR3 length: 13 amino acids. Trimming stripped 5 bases from V and 7 bases from J, with 12 bases between. CDR1 MNHEY and CDR2 SMNVEV come from the germline V gene (reference sequence). The DNA of the CDR3 is TGTGCCAGCAGTAGGGTTTGGGTGAATGAGCAGTTCTTC. Its translation is CASSRVWVNEQFF.